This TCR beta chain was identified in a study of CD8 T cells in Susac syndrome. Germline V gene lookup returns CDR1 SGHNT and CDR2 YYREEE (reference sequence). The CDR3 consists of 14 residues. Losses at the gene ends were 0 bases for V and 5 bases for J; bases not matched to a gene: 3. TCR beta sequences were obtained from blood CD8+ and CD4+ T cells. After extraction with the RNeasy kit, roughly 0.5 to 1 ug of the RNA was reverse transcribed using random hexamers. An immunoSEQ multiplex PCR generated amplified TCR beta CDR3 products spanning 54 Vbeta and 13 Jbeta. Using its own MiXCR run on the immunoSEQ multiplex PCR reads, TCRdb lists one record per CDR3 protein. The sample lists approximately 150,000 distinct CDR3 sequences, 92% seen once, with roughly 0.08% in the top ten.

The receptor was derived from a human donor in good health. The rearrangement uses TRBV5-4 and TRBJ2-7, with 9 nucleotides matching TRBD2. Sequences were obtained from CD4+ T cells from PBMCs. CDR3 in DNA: TGTGCCAGCAGCTTGGAACTAGCGGGTGACGAGCAGTACTTC. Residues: CASSLELAGDEQYF.